The 21 T cell receptor beta chains in this list originate from one sample, sequenced in a study of identical twins' blood T cells. TCRdb fed the 5' RACE reads into MiXCR, producing one record per CDR3 protein. The sample yields 300,000 to 400,000 distinct CDR3 sequences, roughly 31% seen once. Sequenced input: PBMCs. Every receptor here comes from a woman aged 18 to 55 in good health.

The chain couples TRBV27 to TRBJ1-4; 7 bases fit TRBD1. The length of the CDR3 is 15 residues. Germline V gene lookup returns CDR1 MNHEY and CDR2 SMNVEV (reference sequence). Unmatched junction bases numbered 3, after V lost 4 bases and J lost 1 base. The CDR3 DNA is TGTGCCAGCAGTTGGGGGACAGAAACTAATGAAAAACTGTTTTTT. Protein product: CASSWGTETNEKLFF.

The rearrangement uses TRBV20-1 and TRBJ2-1; 9 bases are shared with TRBD2. V shed 5 bases, J shed 6 bases, and the junction held 20 bases outside the gene matches. CDR3 size: 18 residues. Germline V CDR1 and CDR2: DFQATT, SNEGSKA (reference sequence). The CDR3 loop reads CSASSGLAQPHEGNEQFF. In nucleotides, the CDR3 is TGCAGTGCTTCCTCTGGACTAGCGCAGCCCCATGAGGGCAATGAGCAGTTCTTC.

This clonotype came up a few times. V gene TRBV20-1 combines with J gene TRBJ1-2, with 7 bases identical to TRBD1. CDR3 length: 13 amino acids. With V trimmed by 4 bases and J by 5 bases, 7 bases remained unmatched. From germline, CDR1 is DFQATT and CDR2 SNEGSKA (reference sequence). Here the CDR3 reads CSATLQGRYGYTF. CDR3 nucleotides: TGCAGTGCTACCTTACAGGGGCGGTATGGCTACACCTTC.

The table lists this clonotype with a few counts. The CDR3 nucleotides read TGTGCCAGCAGCCCGATTTACGGGGAGCTGTTTTTT. Protein sequence: CASSPIYGELFF. The chain uses TRBV7-8 and TRBJ2-2, with D hard to call. The V gene lost 5 bases and the J gene lost 7 bases, with 8 bases spanning the gap. The germline gives CDR1 SGHVS, CDR2 FQNEAQ. There are 12 residues in the CDR3.

Here the CDR3 DNA reads TGTGCCAGCAGCTCGTCTTGGCGGGCGCCGCCGGGCGCCTACAATGAGCAGTTCTTC. Translating gives CASSSSWRAPPGAYNEQFF. The chain combines TRBV7-2 with TRBJ2-1; D may be TRBD2 (5 bases). The CDR3 has 19 residues. Germline V gene lookup returns CDR1 SGHTA and CDR2 FQGNSA. Trimming left V 4 bases short and J 2 bases short, with 24 bases between.

The chain combines TRBV11-3 with TRBJ2-1; D is possibly TRBD1 (5 bases). V was trimmed by 4 bases and J by 7 bases, leaving 14 bases between them. Germline-derived CDR1 and CDR2 are SGHNT and YENEEA. The CDR3 has 14 amino acids. CDR3 DNA: TGTGCCAGCAGCTCTCAGGGCGCGATAAATGAGCAGTTCTTC. Amino acids: CASSSQGAINEQFF.

This clonotype showed up just a few times. The chain is built from TRBV20-1 and TRBJ1-2; tentatively, D is TRBD1 (5 bases). Germline loops: CDR1 DFQATT, CDR2 SNEGSKA (reference sequence). CDR3 size: 14 residues. Trimming left V 0 bases short and J 4 bases short, with 12 bases between. The CDR3 loop is CSARDHGRVYGYTF. The CDR3 DNA follows: TGCAGTGCTAGAGATCATGGCAGGGTCTATGGCTACACCTTC.

The sample holds a few counts of this clonotype. The chain employs TRBV19 and TRBJ1-2; the match to TRBD1 covers 9 bases. There are 15 residues in the CDR3. Looked up from germline, CDR1 is LNHDA and CDR2 is SQIVND (reference sequence). V was pared by 4 bases and J by 3 bases, with 6 bases of the junction left unmatched. CDR3 bases: TGTGCCAGTAGTACACAGGGGGCCTATCACTATGGCTACACCTTC. Encoded protein: CASSTQGAYHYGYTF. The full variable domain, in which reference TRBV19 and TRBJ1-2 provide the parts outside the CDR3, is DGGITQSPKYLFRKEGQNVTLSCEQNLNHDAMYWYRQDPGQGLRLIYYSQIVNDFQKGDIAEGYSVSREKKESFPLTVTSAQKNPTAFYLCASSTQGAYHYGYTFGSGTRLTVV.

This clonotype was counted many times. The CDR3 spells CSVTGQMNTEAFF. The CDR3 nucleotides are TGCAGCGTAACGGGACAGATGAACACTGAAGCTTTCTTT. This chain connects TRBV29-1 to TRBJ1-1; 7 bases align to TRBD1. J gave up 0 bases and V 6 bases, and 4 bases lay outside the gene matches. This CDR3 is built from 13 residues. Germline loops: CDR1 SQVTM, CDR2 ANQGSEA. The full variable domain, in which reference TRBV29-1 and TRBJ1-1 provide the parts outside the CDR3, is SAVISQKPSRDICQRGTSLTIQCQVDSQVTMMFWYRQQPGQSLTLIATANQGSEATYESGFVIDKFPISRPNLTFSTLTVSNMSPEDSSIYLCSVTGQMNTEAFFGQGTRLTVV.

Points on this clonotype: A much bigger clone sits one base away, suggesting this may be a read error. The rearrangement links TRBV27 to TRBJ2-2; D is perhaps TRBD2 (6 bases). The V end was cut by 2 bases, the J end by 5 bases, with 12 bases between. There are 15 residues in the CDR3. The germline gives CDR1 MNHEY, CDR2 SMNVEV (reference sequence). CDR3 amino acids: CASSLRRDGTGELFF. As DNA, the CDR3 is TGTGCCAGCAGTTTACGGAGGGATGGGACCGGGGAGCTGTTTTTT.

The CDR3 reads CASSLGFWRVQYEQYF. CDR3 bases: TGCGCCAGCAGCTTGGGTTTTTGGAGGGTTCAATACGAGCAGTACTTC. The chain recombines TRBV5-1 with TRBJ2-7, with D tentatively TRBD2 (6 bases). Germline V gene data show CDR1 as SGHRS and CDR2 as YFSETQ. CDR3 length: 16 residues. V dropped 0 bases and J dropped 4 bases, with 17 bases sitting between them.

This clonotype came up a few times. The CDR3 sequence: CASSSSPVNQPQHF. CDR3 coding DNA: TGTGCCAGCAGCTCCTCCCCAGTCAATCAGCCCCAGCATTTT. The V call is TRBV7-2, the J call TRBJ1-5; D is uncertain. The germline V and J ends were trimmed by 4 bases and 3 bases, with 10 bases remaining between them. Looked up from germline, CDR1 is SGHTA and CDR2 is FQGNSA. The CDR3 runs 14 residues.

The chain combines TRBV19 with TRBJ1-2; D is unclear. CDR1 and CDR2 from the germline V gene are LNHDA and SQIVND (reference sequence). V lost 10 bases and J 4 bases, leaving 22 bases between the germline ends. The CDR3 is made up of 15 amino acids. Here the CDR3 reads CATPRISGRAYGYTF. CDR3 coding DNA: TGTGCCACTCCACGTATATCGGGGAGGGCCTATGGCTACACCTTC.

This clonotype was counted between two and nine times. The rearrangement joins TRBV20-1 to TRBJ2-7; D not resolved. Trimming stripped 6 bases from V and 0 bases from J, with 27 bases between. CDR3 length: 18 amino acids. The germline gives CDR1 DFQATT, CDR2 SNEGSKA (reference sequence). The CDR3 region has the DNA TGCAGTGCCCCTCCCCCTCTTATACAGAGCCTCAGCTCCTACGAGCAGTACTTC. The encoded protein is CSAPPPLIQSLSSYEQYF.

This clonotype was detected only a few times. The genes are TRBV7-9 and TRBJ2-7, with 9 bases fitting TRBD1. Germline lookup yields CDR1 SEHNR and CDR2 FQNEAQ (reference sequence). The ends lost 3 bases at V and 0 bases at J; junction bases unmatched: 6. The CDR3 is 16 residues long. The CDR3: CASSFQPGQGSYEQYF. The CDR3 nucleotides are TGTGCCAGCAGCTTTCAACCGGGACAGGGCTCCTACGAGCAGTACTTC.

The CDR3 is CASSLGESGELFF. For the CDR3, the DNA is TGTGCCAGCAGCTTAGGCGAGTCCGGGGAGCTGTTTTTT. The chain carries TRBV11-2 and TRBJ2-2; the D is unclear. The CDR3 runs to 13 residues. V lost 1 base and J 6 bases, leaving 6 bases between the germline ends. Germline V gene lookup returns CDR1 SGHAT and CDR2 FQNNGV.

V is TRBV27 and J is TRBJ1-1; D is unclear. The CDR3 totals 11 residues. Trimming removed 6 bases at V and 8 bases at J, with 10 bases between. CDR1 is MNHEY, CDR2 SMNVEV, per germline (reference sequence). The DNA of the CDR3 is TGTGCCAGCAGGGGCTACGAAGAAGCTTTCTTT. Protein sequence: CASRGYEEAFF.

The rearrangement joins TRBV3-2 to TRBJ2-7; TRBD1, the table's D call, lacks a check against the DNA. TRBV3-2 is deemed a pseudogene. The CDR3 extends over 14 amino acids. The CDR3 DNA reads as TGTGCCAGCATTAACAGGGGGGGAGTCTACGAGCAGTACTTC. Translation: CASINRGGVYEQYF.

This clonotype was seen a handful of times. The rearrangement joins TRBV6-6 to TRBJ2-1; TRBD2 agrees at 7 bases. V shed 1 base, J shed 7 bases, and the junction held 10 bases outside the gene matches. The CDR3 has 16 residues. The germline V gene encodes CDR1 MNHNY and CDR2 SVGAGI (reference sequence). CDR3 protein: CASSYFRTSNGNEQFF. In nucleotides, the CDR3 is TGTGCCAGCAGTTACTTTAGGACTAGTAATGGGAATGAGCAGTTCTTC.

The sample holds a few counts of this clonotype. The J gene is TRBJ2-1, the V gene TRBV12-5, with D perhaps being TRBD1 or TRBD2 (5 bases each). This CDR3 contains 16 residues. CDR1 is LGHNT and CDR2 is FRNRAP in the germline V gene. Trimming removed 7 bases from V and 4 bases from J, with 20 bases in between. The CDR3 loop is CASATSPGTQYNEQFF. The DNA of the CDR3 is TGTGCTAGTGCCACATCCCCCGGGACCCAATACAATGAGCAGTTCTTC.

This clonotype was seen at least ten times. At one end the junction does not follow the germline gene, possibly because of a read error. The chain carries TRBV12-3 or TRBV12-4 and TRBJ2-7; D may be TRBD1 (6 bases). The CDR3 extends over 13 amino acids. The CDR3 here is CASSLGGSYEQYF. The CDR3 nucleotides are TGTGCCAGCAGCTTAGGGGGCTCCTACGAGCAGTACTTC.